Sequencing of this TCR beta chain was carried out in a study of T cells after yellow fever vaccination (dated by TCRdb to the late 2010s). Turning to the overall study: The SMART-Seq v4 Ultra Low Input RNA kit was used to prepare libraries from fractions with low cell numbers. To follow T-cell clones before and after both primary and booster YFV17D yellow fever vaccination, bulk TCR alpha and beta repertoires underwent longitudinal sequencing. The cohort comprised two healthy male donors, one aged 18 to 30 and one aged 30 to 40 years. Blood was drawn at multiple timepoints before and after primary and secondary immunization, with bulk PBMC replicates and cell subsets isolated. General conclusions and limits of the study: Computational filtering was required because FACS-sorted repertoires could contain abundant contaminating clonotypes from the bulk population. A small share of clonotypes was detected in both CD4 and CD8 compartments, with the overlap likely arising from convergent recombination. Most clones expanded after primary vaccination (around 96% of CD4 and approximately 86% of CD8) were re-detected after the booster, suggesting that broad memory maintenance occurred. The secondary T-cell response was found to be weaker but faster than the primary response, with a peak reached on day 5 rather than on day 15. Because the study included only two donors, the extent to which the findings can be generalized is limited.

This specimen's treatment or condition label, per the study, means: live attenuated yellow fever vaccine strain. At every blood-draw timepoint, two biological replicates of bulk PBMCs were collected. PBMCs were isolated from peripheral blood using a standard Ficoll-Paque protocol. RNA was extracted with TriZol from bulk PBMCs, CD4 and CD8 fractions, and dextramer-positive and dextramer-negative fractions. The reads were generated on an Illumina NovaSeq 6000. Synthesis of TCR cDNA relied on 5'RACE template switching, a step that introduced a universal primer site along with unique molecular identifiers. cDNA synthesis was primed from both the TCR alpha and TCR beta constant segments. Libraries were amplified in two PCR steps, with sample barcodes and sequencing adapters added in the second step. Libraries were sequenced on Illumina HiSeq 2500 (2x100 bp) or NovaSeq (2x150 bp). Under the source paper's analysis protocol: MIGEC was used to demultiplex reads and collapse the reads into UMI consensus sequences, and MiXCR was used for V(D)J alignment. Clonotypes responding to the vaccine were identified with edgeR on replicate PBMC samples, with the criteria of FDR below 0.01 and a log2 fold change above 5 up to day 15. CD4 or CD8 identity was assigned to each bulk clonotype according to whether the clonotype was present at higher abundance in the sequenced CD4 repertoire or the sequenced CD8 repertoire. TCRdb applied fastp at Q25 and MiXCR to the public reads, then kept only in-frame beta chains. Records with the same CDR3 protein are collapsed into one entry carrying the most frequent genes and DNA. TCRdb, rather than the study authors, made the V and J calls. The sample data list more than 200,000 distinct CDR3 sequences, and around 3.5% of these were observed just once. About 19% of the sample comes from the top ten.

The CDR3 sequence holds 16 residues, the cysteine and phenylalanine included. Left in the record is the CDR3 DNA by itself, 48 bases read in frame from the first base. V is pared back by 6 bases and J by 0 bases, with 15 bases lying between the germline termini. At least ten counts were recorded for this clonotype. Its cognate antigen has yet to be identified. There are no base qualities to consult, and no much larger clone falls within one base. This clonotype was obtained from a man aged 18-30 years who received the YFV17D yellow fever vaccine. Material: PBMCs, obtained 15 days after the yellow fever booster vaccination. Rearrangement joined TRBV12-3 or TRBV12-4 to TRBJ1-3; a weak D assignment points to TRBD1 (6 bases agree). DNA sequence: TGTGCCAGCAGCCGGACAGATTTCTTCTCTGGAAACACCATATATTTT. It translates as CASSRTDFFSGNTIYF.